Presented here are 18 T cell receptor beta chains from one specimen sequenced in a study of PD-1 blockade in classical Hodgkin lymphoma. Every patient relapsed after autologous stem cell transplantation, and brentuximab vedotin exposure varied. TCRdb's table, derived via immunoSEQ multiplex PCR, lists solely in-frame clones and lacks some. The sample has more than 40,000 clones; roughly three quarters are singletons. Sequenced material: peripheral blood mononuclear cells (PBMCs), taken at baseline. These receptors all come from a human donor with classical Hodgkin lymphoma.

The V and J genes are TRBV6-1 and TRBJ2-7; the D is unclear. There are 12 residues in the CDR3. Germline V lookup: CDR1 MNHNS, CDR2 SASEGT. V was cut by 4 bases and J by 7 bases, with 11 bases left in between. CDR3 bases: TGTGCCAGCAGTGTTAAGGGTAGGGAGCAGTACTTC. It codes for CASSVKGREQYF.

The rearrangement joins TRBV5-1 to TRBJ1-5, with D possibly matching TRBD1 (6 bases). The CDR3 runs 15 residues. CDR1 and CDR2 from the germline V gene are SGHRS and YFSETQ. The V and J ends lost 4 bases and 0 bases respectively, with 11 bases between them. DNA of the CDR3: TGCGCCAGCAGCGTTGGACAGCCTAGCAATCAGCCCCAGCATTTT. Its translation: CASSVGQPSNQPQHF. The whole variable domain, remainder taken from reference TRBV5-1 and TRBJ1-5, is KAGVTQTPRYLIKTRGQQVTLSCSPISGHRSVSWYQQTPGQGLQFLFEYFSETQRNKGNFPGRFSGRQFSNSRSEMNVSTLELGDSALYLCASSVGQPSNQPQHFGDGTRLSIL.

This sequence joins TRBV7-9 and TRBJ1-5, with D possibly matching TRBD1 (6 bases). The CDR3 has 15 residues. Trimming took off 5 bases at V and 5 bases at J, with 16 bases between the two ends. CDR1 is SEHNR, CDR2 FQNEAQ, per germline (reference sequence). DNA for the CDR3: TGTGCCAGCAGCACGACGGCACAGGGACATCAGCCCCAGCATTTT. Translation gives CASSTTAQGHQPQHF.

The CDR3 nucleotides read TGTGCCAGCAGAAGGTCGAATGAGCAGTTCTTC. Translation: CASRRSNEQFF. The chain carries TRBV6-6 and TRBJ2-1, with no clear D. Germline V gene data show CDR1 as MNHNY and CDR2 as SVGAGI (reference sequence). The germline V and J ends were trimmed by 6 bases and 7 bases, with 7 bases remaining between them. CDR3 length: 11 amino acids.

This chain joins TRBV2 and TRBJ2-7; 9 nucleotides align to TRBD2. CDR1 and CDR2 from the germline V gene are SNHLY and FYNNEI. Unmatched junction bases numbered 5, after V lost 5 bases and J lost 0 bases. This CDR3 comprises 15 residues. The CDR3 DNA is TGTGCCAGCAGTTACCGGCGGGAGGGCTCCTACGAGCAGTACTTC. As protein: CASSYRREGSYEQYF.

This clone was detected only once. The V gene is TRBV6-1, the J gene TRBJ2-7, with D hard to call. V lost 5 bases and J 7 bases, leaving 9 bases between the germline ends. This CDR3 spans 11 amino acids. Germline-derived CDR1 and CDR2 are MNHNS and SASEGT. The CDR3 DNA follows: TGTGCCAGCAGTCATCTCGGGGAGCAGTACTTC. Its translation: CASSHLGEQYF.

The chain joins TRBV7-2 to TRBJ2-5; D is uncertain. The germline V gene encodes CDR1 SGHTA and CDR2 FQGNSA. V gave up 3 bases and J gave up 11 bases, with 16 bases separating them. This CDR3 region has 13 residues. The CDR3 DNA reads TGTGCCAGCAGCTTCCCTGGGGATCGAGAGCAGTACTTC. Amino acids: CASSFPGDREQYF.

The rearrangement uses TRBV2 and TRBJ2-2; possibly TRBD2 for D (6 bases). This CDR3 comprises 15 residues. Germline V CDR1 and CDR2: SNHLY, FYNNEI. The V end was cut by 5 bases, the J end by 6 bases, with 16 bases between. The CDR3 here is CASSIRGGIAGELFF. CDR3 in DNA: TGTGCCAGCAGTATTAGGGGAGGAATCGCCGGGGAGCTGTTTTTT.

The chain recombines TRBV27 with TRBJ2-1; TRBD2 agrees at 15 bases. The CDR3 is 15 amino acids. Germline values: CDR1 MNHEY, CDR2 SMNVEV (reference sequence). After removal of 3 bases from V and 6 bases from J, the junction contained 0 bases not matched to a gene. CDR3 residues: CASSLGLAGGNEQFF. In nucleotides, the CDR3 is TGTGCCAGCAGTTTGGGACTAGCGGGAGGCAATGAGCAGTTCTTC.

The chain links TRBV6-5 to TRBJ1-4, with D hard to call. The length of the CDR3 is 11 residues. Per germline, CDR1 MNHEY and CDR2 SVGAGI. The V end was cut by 10 bases, the J end by 3 bases, with 6 bases between. The CDR3 loop reads CATKSNEKLFF. The CDR3 DNA sequence: TGTGCCACGAAGTCTAATGAAAAACTGTTTTTT.

The rearrangement joins TRBV7-9 to TRBJ2-5, with D unresolved. In germline, CDR1 is SEHNR, CDR2 FQNEAQ (reference sequence). Trimming removed 0 bases at V and 5 bases at J, with 19 bases between. The CDR3 runs to 17 residues. This CDR3 reads CASSLASAAPLRETQYF. In DNA form, the CDR3 reads TGTGCCAGCAGCTTAGCGTCGGCAGCCCCCCTCAGGGAGACCCAGTACTTC.

The rearrangement links TRBV7-9 to TRBJ2-3, with D tentatively TRBD2 (6 bases). V dropped 8 bases and J dropped 6 bases, with 12 bases sitting between them. Looked up from germline, CDR1 is SEHNR and CDR2 is FQNEAQ (reference sequence). The CDR3 is 12 residues long. CDR3 in amino acids: CASRELDDTQYF. The CDR3 bases are TGTGCCAGCCGGGAGCTAGATGATACGCAGTATTTT.

The count of this clone is one. The chain recombines TRBV6-5 with TRBJ2-2; D possibly corresponds to TRBD1 (6 bases). Deletions cut 5 bases from V and 6 bases from J, with 10 bases between. CDR3 length: 13 amino acids. Germline V CDR1 and CDR2: MNHEY, SVGAGI. The chain's CDR3 is CASSGWGPGELFF. CDR3 nucleotide sequence: TGTGCCAGCAGTGGGTGGGGGCCCGGGGAGCTGTTTTTT.

The genes are TRBV19 and TRBJ2-1, with TRBD1 matching over 7 bases. CDR3 length: 14 amino acids. Germline trimming cut 0 bases from V and 12 bases from J; bases unmatched to any gene: 8. CDR1 LNHDA and CDR2 SQIVND come from the germline V gene (reference sequence). CDR3 sequence (DNA): TGTGCCAGTAGTATAGACGGGACCAGGGGGAGGCAGTTCTTC. Its translation: CASSIDGTRGRQFF.

The CDR3 DNA reads as TGCGCCAGCAGCTTGGGACTAGCGGTAGACAATGAGCAGTTCTTC. This gives the protein CASSLGLAVDNEQFF. V and J are TRBV5-1 and TRBJ2-1, with 9 bases matching TRBD2. Germline V CDR1 and CDR2: SGHRS, YFSETQ. The CDR3 extends over 15 amino acids. V dropped 0 bases and J dropped 5; count of bases not matched to a gene: 3. Combining the CDR3 with reference TRBV5-1 and TRBJ2-1 gives the whole variable domain KAGVTQTPRYLIKTRGQQVTLSCSPISGHRSVSWYQQTPGQGLQFLFEYFSETQRNKGNFPGRFSGRQFSNSRSEMNVSTLELGDSALYLCASSLGLAVDNEQFFGPGTRLTVL.

This clone turned up a few times. This chain joins TRBV5-1 and TRBJ2-3, with 13 bases identical to TRBD2. The CDR3 contains 16 residues. The germline CDR1 and CDR2 sequences are SGHRS and YFSETQ. J gave up 5 bases and V 4 bases, and 7 bases lay outside the gene matches. CDR3 loop: CASSLRTSGSGDTQYF. The CDR3 DNA reads TGCGCCAGCAGCCTACGGACTAGCGGGAGCGGAGATACGCAGTATTTT.

This clone was seen only a few times. The chain links TRBV30 to TRBJ1-3; 8 nucleotides line up with TRBD1. Germline V CDR1 and CDR2: GTSNPN, SVGIG (reference sequence). V was clipped by 0 bases and J by 4 bases; unmatched bases: 8. This CDR3 has 16 amino acids. The CDR3 DNA follows: TGTGCCTGGAGTGTAGGACAGGGTATCTCCGGAAACACCATATATTTT. This translates into CAWSVGQGISGNTIYF.

This clone has only one observation. This CDR3 is CASSLVRDNEQFF. The CDR3 DNA sequence: TGTGCCAGCAGCTTAGTCCGGGACAATGAGCAGTTCTTC. This chain uses TRBV11-2 with TRBJ2-1; the D is unclear. The V end lost 1 base, the J end lost 5 bases, and 6 bases lay between the germline ends. Germline CDR1 SGHAT, CDR2 FQNNGV. CDR3 length: 13 residues.